Shown below are 27 T cell receptor beta chains from a single sample sequenced in a study of blood T cell repertoires in COVID-19. Data came from immunoSEQ multiplex PCR; TCRdb stores just in-frame clones and leaves some out. The sample includes some 200,000 clones, 70% to 90% of them seen just once. Sequenced input: peripheral blood. The receptors stem from a man aged 40-49 years with active or convalescent COVID-19.

The V call is TRBV28, the J call TRBJ1-3; 10 positions agree with TRBD1. V shed 10 bases, J shed 8 bases, and the junction held 8 bases outside the gene matches. The CDR3 length is 13 residues. CDR1 MDHEN and CDR2 SYDVKM come from the germline V gene. The CDR3 loop is CATKGQGLDTIYF. The CDR3 DNA reads as TGTGCCACCAAGGGACAGGGGTTGGACACCATATATTTT.

This chain connects TRBV11-2 to TRBJ1-4, with D unresolved. CDR1 SGHAT and CDR2 FQNNGV come from the germline V gene. V lost 2 bases to trimming and J lost 4 bases, with 14 bases between them. This CDR3 has 16 residues. CDR3 region: CASSLNSAGINEKLFF. CDR3 nucleotides: TGTGCCAGCAGCTTAAATTCAGCCGGGATTAATGAAAAACTGTTTTTT.

The J gene is TRBJ1-2, the V gene TRBV29-1; 12 bases are a match to TRBD1. With V trimmed by 3 bases and J by 2 bases, 7 bases remained unmatched. This CDR3 is built from 16 residues. The V gene's germline CDR1 is SQVTM and CDR2 ANQGSEA. The CDR3 coding sequence is TGCAGCGTTGAGGCGGGACAGGGGGCGTCAAACTATGGCTACACCTTC. This encodes CSVEAGQGASNYGYTF. The full variable domain, completed using reference TRBV29-1 and TRBJ1-2, is SAVISQKPSRDICQRGTSLTIQCQVDSQVTMMFWYRQQPGQSLTLIATANQGSEATYESGFVIDKFPISRPNLTFSTLTVSNMSPEDSSIYLCSVEAGQGASNYGYTFGSGTRLTVV.

This clone has just a few counts. This chain uses TRBV3-1 (or the pseudogene TRBV3-2) with TRBJ1-1; D possibly corresponds to TRBD1 (5 bases). V lost 4 bases to trimming and J lost 3 bases, with 9 bases between them. The CDR3 runs 13 residues. Germline V gives CDR1 LGHDT, CDR2 YNNKEL (reference sequence). This CDR3 is CASSLQVDTEAFF. CDR3 DNA: TGTGCCAGCAGCCTACAGGTCGACACTGAAGCTTTCTTT.

This clone was detected once. The chain carries TRBV7-2 and TRBJ1-2; D is unresolved. V was pared by 3 bases and J by 4 bases, with 6 bases between. This CDR3 comprises 12 residues. Looked up from germline, CDR1 is SGHTA and CDR2 is FQGNSA. DNA of the CDR3: TGTGCCAGCAGCTTGGAGGTCTATGGCTACACCTTC. Its protein product is CASSLEVYGYTF.

The V call is TRBV6-5, the J call TRBJ2-3, with 9 bases aligning to TRBD2. Germline V gene lookup returns CDR1 MNHEY and CDR2 SVGAGI. CDR3 size: 15 residues. V dropped 6 bases and J dropped 2; count of bases not matched to a gene: 6. The CDR3 DNA reads as TGTGCCAGCAGCTCGCGGGGGGGGTCCACAGATACGCAGTATTTT. Protein sequence: CASSSRGGSTDTQYF.

This chain joins TRBV11-2 and TRBJ2-1; tentative D call: TRBD2 (6 bases). Germline assignment: CDR1 SGHAT and CDR2 FQNNGV. V lost 1 base, J lost 7 bases, and 11 bases lay in between. CDR3 size: 14 residues. In DNA, the CDR3 is TGTGCCAGCAGCTTAGCTGTCCGGGGGAATGAGCAGTTCTTC. Its translation: CASSLAVRGNEQFF.

The CDR3 nucleotides are TGTGCCAGCAGTTACGTCTCCGGGAACACCGGGGAGCTGTTTTTT. This codes for CASSYVSGNTGELFF. V and J are TRBV6-5 and TRBJ2-2; D not resolved. V lost 2 bases to trimming and J lost 1 base, with 8 bases between them. The CDR3 has 15 residues. Germline loops: CDR1 MNHEY, CDR2 SVGAGI.

This clone was recorded only once. The V and J genes are TRBV11-1 and TRBJ2-3; no clear D gene. This CDR3 spans 15 amino acids. V gave up 0 bases and J gave up 2 bases, with 9 bases separating them. Looked up from germline, CDR1 is SGHAT and CDR2 is FQDESV (reference sequence). This CDR3 reads CASSLASLVTDTQYF. The CDR3 nucleotides are TGTGCCAGCAGCTTAGCGTCCCTAGTCACAGATACGCAGTATTTT.

V usage is TRBV2 and J usage is TRBJ2-7, with TRBD2 as a possible D gene (5 bases). V was trimmed by 9 bases and J by 0 bases, leaving 9 bases between them. This CDR3 is built from 12 residues. The germline V gene encodes CDR1 SNHLY and CDR2 FYNNEI. CDR3 in DNA: TGTGCCAGGAACCGGGACTCCTACGAGCAGTACTTC. Translated, it gives CARNRDSYEQYF.

The V gene is TRBV3-1 (or the pseudogene TRBV3-2), the J gene TRBJ2-1; D possibly corresponds to TRBD2 (6 bases). Germline V gives CDR1 LGHDT, CDR2 YNNKEL (reference sequence). Trimming took 1 base from V and 9 from J, leaving 10 bases between them. The CDR3 is made up of 13 amino acids. CDR3 amino acids: CASSQVAGGEQFF. CDR3 sequence (DNA): TGTGCCAGCAGCCAAGTCGCCGGGGGTGAGCAGTTCTTC.

The chain combines TRBV5-4 with TRBJ2-1, with TRBD2 identical over 13 bases. The ends lost 6 bases at V and 9 bases at J; junction bases unmatched: 12. The length of the CDR3 is 16 residues. In germline, CDR1 is SGHNT, CDR2 YYREEE (reference sequence). The CDR3, as DNA: TGTGCCAGCACCCTTACTAGCGGGGGGGCCCGCGGTGAGCAGTTCTTC. This codes for CASTLTSGGARGEQFF.

The chain employs TRBV28 and TRBJ1-2; D is unresolved. The CDR3 length is 14 residues. Germline CDR1 reads MDHEN; CDR2 reads SYDVKM. The V end lost 7 bases, the J end lost 2 bases, and 14 bases lay between the germline ends. The CDR3 is CASNRRQTNYGYTF. CDR3 nucleotides: TGTGCCAGCAACCGGAGGCAGACCAACTATGGCTACACCTTC.

This chain connects TRBV30 to TRBJ1-1; possible D gene TRBD1, 5 bases. V gave up 0 bases and J gave up 7 bases, with 12 bases separating them. Germline CDR1 and CDR2: GTSNPN and SVGIG (reference sequence). The CDR3 contains 13 residues. This CDR3 reads CAWSVGRQFEAFF. In DNA form, the CDR3 reads TGTGCCTGGAGTGTGGGTAGACAGTTTGAAGCTTTCTTT.

This chain connects TRBV5-1 to TRBJ2-5, with 12 bases aligning to TRBD1. This CDR3 spans 15 amino acids. Trimming took 4 bases from V and 5 from J; bases not matched to a gene: 6. Per the germline V gene, CDR1 is SGHRS and CDR2 is YFSETQ. The CDR3 sequence: CASSIGTGGPETQYF. Written as DNA, the CDR3 is TGCGCCAGCAGCATAGGGACAGGGGGCCCCGAGACCCAGTACTTC.

Only a few counts were recorded for this clone. The chain carries TRBV28 and TRBJ1-5, with 10 bases fitting TRBD1. V was clipped by 8 bases and J by 7 bases; unmatched bases: 8. The length of the CDR3 is 14 residues. Germline CDR1 and CDR2: MDHEN and SYDVKM. CDR3 DNA: TGTGCCAGCCAGACAGGGGGCGCAGACCAGCCCCAGCATTTT. It is translated as CASQTGGADQPQHF.

The rearrangement uses TRBV3-1 (or the pseudogene TRBV3-2) and TRBJ2-7, with 8 bases fitting TRBD2. Trimming at V came to 1 base and at J to 0 bases, leaving 2 bases not matched to a gene. Germline CDR1 reads LGHDT; CDR2 reads YNNKEL (reference sequence). The CDR3 consists of 15 residues. CDR3 protein: CASSQGLAGSYEQYF. The CDR3 nucleotides read TGTGCCAGCAGCCAAGGGCTAGCGGGCTCCTACGAGCAGTACTTC.

This clone was picked up one time. CDR3 residues: CASRLADTENTEAFF. Written as DNA, the CDR3 is TGTGCCAGCAGACTGGCGGACACTGAGAACACTGAAGCTTTCTTT. This chain links TRBV5-5 with TRBJ1-1; D might be TRBD1 (5 bases). Germline CDR1 is SGHKS and CDR2 is YYEKEE (reference sequence). The CDR3 length is 15 residues. V dropped 5 bases and J dropped 1 base, with 15 bases sitting between them.

V gene TRBV5-1 combines with J gene TRBJ1-3, with D possibly TRBD1 on 6 matching bases. Trimming left V 4 bases short and J 8 bases short, with 13 bases between. CDR1 is SGHRS and CDR2 is YFSETQ in the germline V gene. CDR3 length: 13 residues. CDR3 protein: CASSKEQGYTIYF. CDR3 DNA sequence: TGCGCCAGCAGCAAAGAACAGGGATACACCATATATTTT.

CDR3: CASSPRGAQSYEQYF. The CDR3 bases are TGTGCCAGCAGCCCCCGGGGGGCGCAATCCTACGAGCAGTACTTC. The chain is built from TRBV5-6 and TRBJ2-7; the D gene is possibly TRBD2 (7 bases). Germline CDR1 SGHDT, CDR2 YYEEEE. The V end lost 4 bases, the J end lost 1 base, and 15 bases lay between the germline ends. The length of the CDR3 is 15 residues.

This clone appeared a single time. The gene calls are TRBV30 and TRBJ2-1; possible D gene TRBD2, 5 bases. The germline V and J ends were trimmed by 2 bases and 4 bases, with 12 bases remaining between them. Germline V gene sequence: CDR1 GTSNPN, CDR2 SVGIG (reference sequence). The CDR3 consists of 14 residues. The CDR3: CAWSWIGEYNEQFF. The CDR3 nucleotides read TGTGCCTGGAGTTGGATCGGGGAGTACAATGAGCAGTTCTTC. The full variable domain, completed using reference TRBV30 and TRBJ2-1, is SQTIHQWPATLVQPVGSPLSLECTVEGTSNPNLYWYRQAAGRGLQLLFYSVGIGQISSEVPQNLSASRPQDRQFILSSKKLLLSDSGFYLCAWSWIGEYNEQFFGPGTRLTVL.

The chain combines TRBV9 with TRBJ2-1; 12 bases fit TRBD2. Looked up from germline, CDR1 is SGDLS and CDR2 is YYNGEE. This CDR3 region has 16 residues. V shed 4 bases, J shed 4 bases, and the junction held 6 bases outside the gene matches. CDR3 nucleotides: TGTGCCAGCAGCAGAGCCGGGACTAGCGGGTACAATGAGCAGTTCTTC. Its protein is CASSRAGTSGYNEQFF.

This clone was detected only a few times. The chain is built from TRBV5-1 and TRBJ2-2, with 9 bases fitting TRBD1. Germline CDR1 and CDR2: SGHRS and YFSETQ. V lost 0 bases to trimming and J lost 5 bases; unmatched junction nucleotides: 2. This CDR3 contains 15 residues. CDR3 amino acids: CASSLEGQGTGELFF. CDR3 DNA: TGCGCCAGCAGCTTGGAGGGACAGGGAACCGGGGAGCTGTTTTTT. The entire variable domain, with the rest obtained from reference TRBV5-1 and TRBJ2-2, is as follows: KAGVTQTPRYLIKTRGQQVTLSCSPISGHRSVSWYQQTPGQGLQFLFEYFSETQRNKGNFPGRFSGRQFSNSRSEMNVSTLELGDSALYLCASSLEGQGTGELFFGEGSRLTVL.

The V and J genes are TRBV9 and TRBJ1-6; perhaps TRBD1 as D (5 bases). This CDR3 has 16 amino acids. Germline CDR1 is SGDLS and CDR2 is YYNGEE. V lost 4 bases and J lost 7, with 18 bases in between. The CDR3 spells CASSRGGEGYNSPLHF. CDR3 DNA sequence: TGTGCCAGCAGCCGCGGAGGGGAGGGTTACAATTCACCCCTCCACTTT.

The chain links TRBV4-3 to TRBJ2-3; 7 nucleotides agree with TRBD2. The CDR3 has 16 amino acids. Germline CDR1 LGHNA, CDR2 YSLEER. Trimming took 1 base from V and 0 from J; bases not matched to a gene: 4. CDR3 protein: CASSQGGGSSTDTQYF. The DNA for the CDR3 is TGCGCCAGCAGCCAAGGCGGGGGAAGTAGCACAGATACGCAGTATTTT.

The chain combines TRBV7-3 with TRBJ2-4, with D possibly matching TRBD1 (7 bases). The CDR3 totals 15 residues. V lost 5 bases and J 5 bases, leaving 16 bases between the germline ends. Germline loops: CDR1 SGHTA, CDR2 FQGTGA. The CDR3 DNA is TGTGCCAGCAGCCCAACCCCAGGGGGGCAAAACATTCAGTACTTC. As protein: CASSPTPGGQNIQYF.

The V and J genes are TRBV28 and TRBJ2-1, with 13 bases lining up with TRBD2. V was pared by 6 bases and J by 2 bases, with 7 bases of the junction left unmatched. The CDR3 is 17 residues long. Germline V gives CDR1 MDHEN, CDR2 SYDVKM. DNA for the CDR3: TGTGCCAGCAGACAACAAGGGACTAGCGGGGCCTACAATGAGCAGTTCTTC. Residues: CASRQQGTSGAYNEQFF.